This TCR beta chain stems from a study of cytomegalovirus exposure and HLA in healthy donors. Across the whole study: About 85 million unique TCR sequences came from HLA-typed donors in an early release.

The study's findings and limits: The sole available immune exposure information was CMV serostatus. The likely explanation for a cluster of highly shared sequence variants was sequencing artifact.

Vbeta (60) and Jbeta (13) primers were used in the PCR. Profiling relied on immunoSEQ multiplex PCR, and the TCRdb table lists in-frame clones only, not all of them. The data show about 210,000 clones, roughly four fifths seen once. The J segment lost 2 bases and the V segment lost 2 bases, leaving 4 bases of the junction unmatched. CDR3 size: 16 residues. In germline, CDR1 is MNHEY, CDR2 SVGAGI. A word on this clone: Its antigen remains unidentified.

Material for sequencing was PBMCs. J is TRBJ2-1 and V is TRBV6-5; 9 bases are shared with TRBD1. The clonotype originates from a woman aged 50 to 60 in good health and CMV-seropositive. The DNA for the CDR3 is TGTGCCAGCAGTTACGGGACAGGGCCCGCCTACAATGAGCAGTTCTTC. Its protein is CASSYGTGPAYNEQFF.